A single sample gave rise to the 22 T cell receptor beta chains below, sequenced in a study of T cells in Graves' hyperthyroidism and ophthalmopathy. It was RNA transcripts that yielded the amplified TCR beta CDR3 regions. The study used the HTBI primer set for a first-round RT-PCR of the TCR CDR3. From the multiplex PCR reads, TCRdb called clonotypes with MiXCR, one entry per CDR3 protein. The table records approximately 400,000 distinct CDR3 sequences, approximately 15% of them present only once. Sample: blood. The receptors come from a woman aged 55-75 years with Graves' hyperthyroidism.

This clonotype was seen only a few times. The chain recombines TRBV2 with TRBJ2-3, with unresolved D. V was trimmed by 3 bases and J by 2 bases, leaving 3 bases between them. This CDR3 has 12 residues. CDR1 SNHLY and CDR2 FYNNEI come from the germline V gene. This CDR3 is CASSEATDTQYF. The CDR3 region has the DNA TGTGCCAGCAGTGAGGCCACAGATACGCAGTATTTT.

This clonotype was picked up many times. The chain recombines TRBV5-1 with TRBJ1-1; unclear D gene. V dropped 0 bases and J dropped 0 bases, with 12 bases sitting between them. Germline assignment: CDR1 SGHRS and CDR2 YFSETQ. This CDR3 has 16 residues. CDR3 DNA: TGCGCCAGCAGCTTGGGAGGGATCTCAATGAACACTGAAGCTTTCTTT. Residues: CASSLGGISMNTEAFF.

This clonotype was picked up many times. V usage is TRBV12-3 or TRBV12-4 and J usage is TRBJ2-4; D is perhaps TRBD1 (5 bases). V was cut by 3 bases and J by 6 bases, with 9 bases left in between. This CDR3 has 13 amino acids. The chain's CDR3 is CASSLGRLNIQYF. In DNA form, the CDR3 reads TGTGCCAGCAGTTTGGGGCGGCTAAACATTCAGTACTTC.

This clonotype was seen more than once but under ten times. The V and J genes are TRBV4-1 and TRBJ1-2; 7 bases align to TRBD1. The CDR3 is made up of 17 amino acids. V dropped 0 bases and J dropped 2; count of bases not matched to a gene: 9. The germline CDR1 and CDR2 sequences are MGHRA and YSYEKL. The CDR3 protein is CASSQEIYRQGNYGYTF. The DNA for the CDR3 is TGCGCCAGCAGCCAAGAAATTTATCGACAGGGCAACTATGGCTACACCTTC.

In this sample, this clonotype turned up many times. The V and J genes are TRBV7-9 and TRBJ1-2; a weak D match, TRBD1 (6 bases). From germline, CDR1 is SEHNR and CDR2 FQNEAQ (reference sequence). Trimming pared 7 bases from V and 3 bases from J, leaving 12 bases between. There are 13 residues in the CDR3. This chain's CDR3 is CASTSPGDYGYTF. DNA for the CDR3: TGTGCCAGCACTTCCCCAGGGGACTATGGCTACACCTTC.

This clonotype came up many times. The chain is built from TRBV2 and TRBJ2-5; maybe TRBD1 (5 bases). The V gene's germline CDR1 is SNHLY and CDR2 FYNNEI. The CDR3 is 12 residues long. V lost 8 bases to trimming and J lost 1 base, with 8 bases between them. In nucleotides, the CDR3 is TGTGCCAGCGCGCAGGGCCAAGAGACCCAGTACTTC. Protein: CASAQGQETQYF.

CDR3 nucleotides: TGTGCCATCAGTGAAGCGGGCAACTCCTACAATGAGCAGTTCTTC. The encoded protein is CAISEAGNSYNEQFF. This chain connects TRBV10-3 to TRBJ2-1, with D possibly being TRBD2 (6 bases). The CDR3 spans 15 residues. V was cut by 3 bases and J by 0 bases, with 9 bases left in between. Germline V lookup: CDR1 ENHRY, CDR2 SYGVKD.

This chain uses TRBV28 with TRBJ1-5; 7 bases line up with TRBD1. Germline loops: CDR1 MDHEN, CDR2 SYDVKM. The trim removed 9 bases at V and 4 bases at J, leaving 12 bases unmatched. CDR3 length equals 15 residues. The CDR3 is CASRSQQGYNQPQHF. The CDR3 bases are TGTGCCAGTAGATCCCAACAGGGGTATAATCAGCCCCAGCATTTT. Drawing the rest from reference TRBV28 and TRBJ1-5, the complete variable domain is DVKVTQSSRYLVKRTGEKVFLECVQDMDHENMFWYRQDPGLGLRLIYFSYDVKMKEKGDIPEGYSVSREKKERFSLILESASTNQTSMYLCASRSQQGYNQPQHFGDGTRLSIL.

This clonotype was detected only a few times. The genes are TRBV10-2 and TRBJ2-1; TRBD2 aligns across 15 bases. The CDR3 has 16 residues. J lost 8 bases, V lost 3 bases, and 5 bases had no gene match. The germline gives CDR1 WSHSY, CDR2 SAAADI. CDR3 sequence reads: CASSDTGLAGGDEQFF. The CDR3 DNA reads TGCGCCAGCAGTGACACGGGACTAGCGGGAGGCGATGAGCAGTTCTTC.

This clonotype appeared many times. This chain links TRBV11-2 with TRBJ2-1; D is unresolved. Trimming stripped 4 bases from V and 4 bases from J, with 14 bases between. CDR1 and CDR2 (germline): SGHAT, FQNNGV. This CDR3 is 15 amino acids long. In DNA form, the CDR3 reads TGTGCCAGCAGCTACATTGATCTCCGATACAATGAGCAGTTCTTC. It translates to CASSYIDLRYNEQFF.

The V gene is TRBV9, the J gene TRBJ1-2; D remains ambiguous. The CDR3 covers 14 residues. V lost 0 bases and J lost 4, with 10 bases in between. CDR1 and CDR2 from the germline V gene are SGDLS and YYNGEE. The CDR3 DNA reads as TGTGCCAGCAGCGTAGATCCCGAGGGCTATGGCTACACCTTC. Amino acid sequence: CASSVDPEGYGYTF.

This clonotype was recorded many times. V gene TRBV20-1 combines with J gene TRBJ2-1, with 7 bases aligning to TRBD2. V was clipped by 0 bases and J by 3 bases; unmatched bases: 8. The V gene's germline CDR1 is DFQATT and CDR2 SNEGSKA (reference sequence). This CDR3 is built from 16 residues. The CDR3 DNA reads TGCAGTGCTAGAGATGTCAGTTGGGGGGGCTACAATGAGCAGTTCTTC. It is translated as CSARDVSWGGYNEQFF.

This clonotype was picked up many times. This rearrangement joins TRBV2 to TRBJ2-7; possibly TRBD2 for D (6 bases). Trimming removed 2 bases at V and 0 bases at J, with 8 bases between. Per the germline V gene, CDR1 is SNHLY and CDR2 is FYNNEI. The CDR3 is 14 residues long. In DNA, the CDR3 is TGTGCCAGCAGTGAACAGGGACTCTCCTACGAGCAGTACTTC. Residues: CASSEQGLSYEQYF.

This clonotype was observed a few times. DNA of the CDR3: TGTGCCAGCAGTGATGGGGGGGGCGCAAACATTCAGTACTTC. The encoded protein is CASSDGGGANIQYF. The chain is built from TRBV2 and TRBJ2-4; D perhaps matches TRBD2 (7 bases). V dropped 3 bases and J dropped 6 bases, with 12 bases sitting between them. Germline V lookup: CDR1 SNHLY, CDR2 FYNNEI. CDR3 length: 14 amino acids. Supplemented by reference TRBV2 and TRBJ2-4, the full variable domain reads EPEVTQTPSHQVTQMGQEVILRCVPISNHLYFYWYRQILGQKVEFLVSFYNNEISEKSEIFDDQFSVERPDGSNFTLKIRSTKLEDSAMYFCASSDGGGANIQYFGAGTRLSVL.

This clonotype was counted ten times or more. This chain connects TRBV10-1 to TRBJ2-1; D is uncertain. Per the germline V gene, CDR1 is WNHNN and CDR2 is SYGVQD (reference sequence). The CDR3 covers 12 residues. V was shortened by 3 bases and J by 8 bases, with 8 bases between the two germline ends. The CDR3 protein is CASSESSDEQFF. CDR3 DNA: TGCGCCAGCAGTGAATCTTCGGATGAGCAGTTCTTC.

This clonotype was picked up many times. The J gene is TRBJ2-5, the V gene TRBV18, with no clear D. V was cut by 6 bases and J by 2 bases, with 16 bases left in between. Germline V lookup: CDR1 KGHSH, CDR2 LQKENI. The CDR3 covers 15 residues. The CDR3 DNA sequence: TGTGCCAGCTCCCCCCGTATGGGCCAACAAGAGACCCAGTACTTC. Encoded protein: CASSPRMGQQETQYF. Together with reference TRBV18 and TRBJ2-5, the CDR3 gives the full variable domain: NAGVMQNPRHLVRRRGQEARLRCSPMKGHSHVYWYRQLPEEGLKFMVYLQKENIIDESGMPKERFSAEFPKEGPSILRIQQVVRGDSAAYFCASSPRMGQQETQYFGPGTRLLVL.

Notes on this clonotype: With a much larger clone just one base away, this may be a read error. Likely a read error: the CDR3 ends without its conserved phenylalanine or tryptophan. This rearrangement joins TRBV30 to TRBJ2-5; D gene ambiguous. There are 14 residues in the CDR3. Germline V gene sequence: CDR1 GTSNPN, CDR2 SVGIG (reference sequence). V shed 2 bases and J shed 2 bases, with 12 bases lying between them. The CDR3 DNA reads as TGTGCCTGGAGTATGACGGGCCTACAAGAGACCCAGTACTCC. This translates into CAWSMTGLQETQYS.

This clonotype was detected many times. The chain couples TRBV4-2 to TRBJ1-1; D unresolved. The V gene's germline CDR1 is LGHNA and CDR2 YNFKEQ. The CDR3 extends over 16 amino acids. Deletions cut 3 bases from V and 1 base from J, with 15 bases between. The CDR3 DNA is TGTGCCAGCAGCCAGGGAGCGGGCGCTGGGAACACTGAAGCTTTCTTT. It codes for CASSQGAGAGNTEAFF.

This clonotype showed up many times. The CDR3, as DNA: TGCGCCAGCAATCTAGCGGGACCGAACAATGAGCAGTTCTTC. Its translation is CASNLAGPNNEQFF. The chain combines TRBV5-1 with TRBJ2-1; 9 nucleotides match TRBD2. Per germline, CDR1 SGHRS and CDR2 YFSETQ. V was pared by 6 bases and J by 5 bases, with 6 bases of the junction left unmatched. The CDR3 length is 14 residues.

In this sample, this clonotype turned up a few times. The chain employs TRBV27 and TRBJ2-5; the D is unclear. This CDR3 comprises 12 residues. Germline loops: CDR1 MNHEY, CDR2 SMNVEV (reference sequence). Trimming took 4 bases from V and 14 from J, leaving 17 bases between them. The CDR3 coding sequence is TGTGCCAGCAGTTCCAACCCACGTGTGTACTACTTC. Protein: CASSSNPRVYYF.

This clonotype was picked up many times. V gene TRBV6-5 combines with J gene TRBJ2-1; 9 bases fit TRBD2. This CDR3 spans 15 amino acids. V shed 0 bases, J shed 7 bases, and the junction held 4 bases outside the gene matches. Looked up from germline, CDR1 is MNHEY and CDR2 is SVGAGI. The CDR3 sequence is CASSYSGLAGNEQFF. The CDR3 DNA sequence: TGTGCCAGCAGTTACTCTGGGCTAGCGGGGAATGAGCAGTTCTTC.

This clonotype was recorded at least ten times. The gene calls are TRBV7-9 and TRBJ2-7; no clear D gene. This CDR3 has 12 residues. The V gene's germline CDR1 is SEHNR and CDR2 FQNEAQ (reference sequence). V lost 2 bases and J lost 6, with 8 bases in between. The CDR3 nucleotides read TGTGCCAGCAGCTTATGGGGTCGCGAGCAGTACTTC. Translating it yields CASSLWGREQYF.